The rows below give T cell receptor beta chains drawn from one sample of a study of control samples from healthy donors and cancer patients. Measured with immunoSEQ multiplex PCR; TCRdb has only the in-frame clones, and not every one. The sample yields some 80,000 clones, around 92% seen once. Sequenced material: blood. Source of these receptors: a man aged 45-60 years in good health. Both conserved end residues are part of each CDR3. A D gene is named only where the DNA matches it firmly. Not every row has a clone size; where given, it reads once, few, many or a size class.

d_call | j_call | clone_size | v_call | cdr3_nt | cdr3_aa
NA | TRBJ1-5 | NA | TRBV6-5 | TGTGCCAGCAGGGGGCGCAACATCTTTGATCAGCCCCAGCATTTT | CASRGRNIFDQPQHF
TRBD2 | TRBJ2-5 | NA | TRBV19 | TGTGCCAGTAGTATAAGCGGGGGGTACCAAGAGACCCAGTACTTC | CASSISGGYQETQYF
NA | TRBJ2-2 | NA | TRBV5-1 | TGCGCCAGCAGCTTGGCCGGTCGGGGTCCCGGGGAGCTGTTTTTT | CASSLAGRGPGELFF
TRBD1 | TRBJ1-2 | NA | TRBV5-6 | TGTGCCAGCAGCCGGGACAGTTCTTATGGCTACACCTTC | CASSRDSSYGYTF
NA | TRBJ1-1 | NA | TRBV29-1 | TGCAGCGTTGGGTGGAACATGAACACTGAAGCTTTCTTT | CSVGWNMNTEAFF
NA | TRBJ1-2 | NA | TRBV5-5 | TGTGCCAGCAGCTTTATAAGCGACCCCTATGGCTACACCTTC | CASSFISDPYGYTF
TRBD1 | TRBJ1-2 | NA | TRBV6-5 | TGTGCCAGCAGTCCTCAGGGGGAGTCCGTCTATGGCTACACCTTC | CASSPQGESVYGYTF
NA | TRBJ1-4 | NA | TRBV15 | TGTGCCACCAGCAGAGATCTTGGCAGGCGGGGCGAAAAACTGTTTTTT | CATSRDLGRRGEKLFF
NA | TRBJ1-1 | NA | TRBV12-3/TRBV12-4 | TGTGCCAGCAGTCTAAGACGGCAAGAAGCTTTCTTT | CASSLRRQEAFF
NA | TRBJ2-7 | NA | TRBV4-1 | TGCGCCAGCAGCCAAGGACAGAACTACGAGCAGTACTTC | CASSQGQNYEQYF
NA | TRBJ1-1 | NA | TRBV27 | TGTGCCAGCAAATCTAAGGGGTTACCCACTGAAGCTTTCTTT | CASKSKGLPTEAFF
NA | TRBJ1-2 | NA | TRBV27 | TGTGCCAGCCGAACCCCCCGGACAGATTCTAACTATGGCTACACCTTC | CASRTPRTDSNYGYTF
TRBD1 | TRBJ1-6 | NA | TRBV5-4 | TGTGCCAGCAGCACGACAGGGAATAATTCACCCCTCCACTTT | CASSTTGNNSPLHF
NA | TRBJ1-1 | NA | TRBV19 | TGTGCCAGTAGCCCAACCCCCTACCTGGGGACTGAAGCTTTCTTT | CASSPTPYLGTEAFF
NA | TRBJ2-5 | once | TRBV27 | TGTGCCAGCAGTTTATCGGGGGCCATTCAAGAGACCCAGTACTTC | CASSLSGAIQETQYF
NA | TRBJ1-1 | NA | TRBV18 | TGTGCCAGCGCCCTAGACATGAACACTGAAGCTTTCTTT | CASALDMNTEAFF
NA | TRBJ2-5 | NA | TRBV6-6 | TGTGCCAGCAGTCGCGGGGTATGGCCTAAAGGGCAAGAGACCCAGTACTTC | CASSRGVWPKGQETQYF
NA | TRBJ1-4 | NA | TRBV30 | TGTGCCTCTCAGGGCTCGAATGAAAAACTGTTTTTT | CASQGSNEKLFF
NA | TRBJ1-4 | medium-sized | TRBV29-1 | TGCAGCGTTGAGAGGGGGGCCGGTGAAAAACTGTTTTTT | CSVERGAGEKLFF
NA | TRBJ1-1 | NA | TRBV5-6 | TGTGCCAGCAGCTTGGTGCCGGTCCGTATGAACACTGAAGCTTTCTTT | CASSLVPVRMNTEAFF
NA | TRBJ2-7 | NA | TRBV5-1 | TGCGCCAGCAGCTTGGAGGTCGGGACCCCCAGCTCCTACGAGCAGTACTTC | CASSLEVGTPSSYEQYF
NA | TRBJ2-7 | NA | TRBV7-2 | TGTGCCAGCAGCTCAGGAGGGTTTAGCTCCTACGAGCAGTACTTC | CASSSGGFSSYEQYF
NA | TRBJ2-7 | NA | TRBV28 | TGTGCCAGCAGTTTATTCTCCGGGACTCTGGACGAGCAGTACTTC | CASSLFSGTLDEQYF
NA | TRBJ2-3 | NA | TRBV9 | TGTGCCAGCAGCGTAGACCCCAGGGATACGCAGTATTTT | CASSVDPRDTQYF
NA | TRBJ1-1 | few | TRBV25-1 | TGTGCCAGCAGTGAATATACGGACACTGAAGCTTTCTTT | CASSEYTDTEAFF
TRBD2 | TRBJ2-5 | NA | TRBV7-6 | TGTGCCAGCAGCTTAGCGCGGCTAGCGGGGGGCCGAGAGACCCAGTACTTC | CASSLARLAGGRETQYF
NA | TRBJ1-1 | once | TRBV4-1 | TGCGCCAGCAGCCAAGGTCCCGGGGGGTACACTGAAGCTTTCTTT | CASSQGPGGYTEAFF
NA | TRBJ1-4 | few | TRBV9 | TGTGCCAGCAGCGTAGACCCAGGGTACGAGGGTAATGAAAAACTGTTTTTT | CASSVDPGYEGNEKLFF
NA | TRBJ1-1 | NA | TRBV19 | TGTGCCAGTAGTTGGACGTCGAACACTGAAGCTTTCTTT | CASSWTSNTEAFF
NA | TRBJ1-1 | NA | TRBV30 | TGTGCCGGACATATCGGGCGCGGAGCTTTCTTT | CAGHIGRGAFF
NA | TRBJ1-5 | NA | TRBV24-1 | TGTGCCACCAGCAGGGGCGAATTTAATGGCAATCAGCCCCAGCATTTT | CATSRGEFNGNQPQHF
NA | TRBJ2-2 | NA | TRBV20-1 | TGCAGTGCTAGTCTCCAGGGAGGAGGTGACGGGGAGCTGTTTTTT | CSASLQGGGDGELFF
NA | TRBJ2-1 | many | TRBV6-4 | TGTGCCAGCAGTGACGGCGATAGCCATGAGCAGTTCTTC | CASSDGDSHEQFF
TRBD1 | TRBJ1-6 | NA | TRBV5-5 | TGTGCCAGCAGACCTCAGGGGGCAGGTAATTCACCCCTCCACTTT | CASRPQGAGNSPLHF
NA | TRBJ2-5 | NA | TRBV7-9 | TGTGCCAGCAGCTTATCGGAGACCCAGTACTTC | CASSLSETQYF
NA | TRBJ2-1 | once | TRBV6-6 | TGTGCCAGCAGTTACGGGACCCACTCCTACAATGAGCAGTTCTTC | CASSYGTHSYNEQFF
TRBD1 | TRBJ1-1 | NA | TRBV19 | TGTGCCAGTAGGGACAGGGGAAACACTGAAGCTTTCTTT | CASRDRGNTEAFF
TRBD2 | TRBJ2-7 | NA | TRBV4-1 | TGCGCCAGCAGCCAAGATCTAGTGGGGGACTACTACGAGCAGTACTTC | CASSQDLVGDYYEQYF
TRBD2 | TRBJ2-3 | NA | TRBV7-2 | TGTGCCTTCTCCAGGGAGGGATCAAGCACAGATACGCAGTATTTT | CAFSREGSSTDTQYF
NA | TRBJ2-1 | NA | TRBV11-2 | TGTGCCAGCAGCTTCAAGGGGGGTCTATCGCCCTACAATGAGCAGTTCTTC | CASSFKGGLSPYNEQFF
NA | TRBJ1-2 | NA | TRBV19 | TGTGCCAGTAGTATGAGGGGTAACTATGGCTACACCTTC | CASSMRGNYGYTF
NA | TRBJ1-4 | once | TRBV7-9 | TGTGCCAGCAGCTTAGGGAGGGGATCTAATGAAAAACTGTTTTTT | CASSLGRGSNEKLFF
NA | TRBJ2-5 | NA | TRBV5-1 | TGCGCCAGCAGCCCCGGCGGAGGGGTTGAGACCCAGTACTTC | CASSPGGGVETQYF
NA | TRBJ2-7 | once | TRBV3-1/TRBV3-2 | TGTGCCAGCAGCCAAGAGGGGGGCTTTCACGAGCAGTACTTC | CASSQEGGFHEQYF
NA | TRBJ1-1 | NA | TRBV28 | TGTGCCAGCAGTTTCCAAACTGAAGCTTTCTTT | CASSFQTEAFF
NA | TRBJ1-5 | NA | TRBV27 | TGTGCCAGCAGTTTATCCGGGAGTTATAGCAATCAGCCCCAGCATTTT | CASSLSGSYSNQPQHF
NA | TRBJ1-1 | NA | TRBV30 | TGTGCCTGGAGTCCCCAGGTTGGCACTGAAGCTTTCTTT | CAWSPQVGTEAFF
NA | TRBJ2-1 | NA | TRBV15 | TGTGCCACAGGGGTCCCCATAGACGGCTCCTACAATGAGCAGTTCTTC | CATGVPIDGSYNEQFF
TRBD1 | TRBJ2-7 | NA | TRBV5-1 | TGCGCCAGCAGCCCGGGGACAGTCCCTTCCTACGAGCAGTACTTC | CASSPGTVPSYEQYF
NA | TRBJ1-1 | NA | TRBV19 | TGTGCCAGTAGTAGAGTCCCCTCAGGGAACACTGAAGCTTTCTTT | CASSRVPSGNTEAFF